Described below is a single T cell receptor beta chain sequence and its context. This sample is drawn from a study of blood T cell repertoires in COVID-19. Study at large: T cells, B-cell-depleted T cells, or PBMCs supplied cDNA or gDNA.

In the authors' methods: Estimation of nucleated cell counts was performed using reference gene primer amplification. Profiled with immunoSEQ multiplex PCR; TCRdb holds only in-frame clones, not every one. V and J calls and clone size are copied from that table; D and trimming were computed from the DNA. In the table there are roughly 250,000 clones, about 85% of which are singletons. CDR3 length: 16 amino acids. Trimming cost V 7 bases and J 3 bases, with 19 bases left between them. Germline V gene lookup returns CDR1 LNHDA and CDR2 SQIVND (reference sequence). The sequence was obtained from a human donor with COVID-19, enrolled during active disease. The donor label of this sample is uncertain. The sample taken for sequencing was peripheral blood. The chain recombines TRBV19 with TRBJ1-3, with D possibly TRBD1 on 5 matching bases. The CDR3 nucleotides read TGTGCCAGTACCCCCTTCCAGGGCCGGCATGGAAACACCATATATTTT. Translation: CASTPFQGRHGNTIYF.